Shown below are 12 T cell receptor beta chains from a single sample sequenced in a study of blood T cell repertoires in COVID-19. Method: immunoSEQ multiplex PCR; TCRdb's copy keeps in-frame clones and lacks some. The table includes roughly 170,000 clones, about 85% detected once. The sequencing input was PBMCs or T cells enriched from blood (not recorded which). These receptors were obtained from a middle-aged woman with acute COVID-19.

The gene calls are TRBV13 and TRBJ2-7; D remains unclear. This CDR3 spans 12 amino acids. Germline V CDR1 and CDR2: PRHDT, FYEKMQ (reference sequence). V was shortened by 4 bases and J by 6 bases, with 10 bases between the two germline ends. The CDR3 DNA follows: TGTGCCAGCAGCTCCTATTCTAGCGAGCAGTACTTC. This codes for CASSSYSSEQYF.

The chain has TRBV10-3 and TRBJ1-1; 7 positions match TRBD1. V was clipped by 6 bases and J by 0 bases; unmatched bases: 13. This CDR3 comprises 17 residues. CDR1 is ENHRY and CDR2 is SYGVKD in the germline V gene. CDR3 residues: CAISSIPRGRLNTEAFF. The CDR3 region has the DNA TGTGCCATCAGCTCGATTCCCAGGGGGAGGTTGAACACTGAAGCTTTCTTT.

The chain joins TRBV19 to TRBJ1-5; 7 bases are a match to TRBD1. The trim removed 4 bases at V and 0 bases at J, leaving 6 bases unmatched. Germline V lookup: CDR1 LNHDA, CDR2 SQIVND (reference sequence). This CDR3 is 16 amino acids long. In nucleotides, the CDR3 is TGTGCCAGTAGTACAACAGGGGCCCTTAGCAATCAGCCCCAGCATTTT. Protein sequence: CASSTTGALSNQPQHF.

This sequence joins TRBV5-4 and TRBJ2-3; 7 positions match TRBD1. The CDR3 runs to 17 residues. Germline trimming cut 4 bases from V and 0 bases from J; bases unmatched to any gene: 11. Germline assignment: CDR1 SGHNT and CDR2 YYREEE (reference sequence). The CDR3 region is CASSLPVQGTSTDTQYF. The CDR3 nucleotides read TGTGCCAGCAGCCTGCCTGTACAGGGGACGAGCACAGATACGCAGTATTTT.

This sequence joins TRBV30 and TRBJ1-4, with a tentative D call TRBD1 (6 bases). Germline V gene data show CDR1 as GTSNPN and CDR2 as SVGIG (reference sequence). The CDR3 covers 17 residues. Between the trimmed V and J ends, which lost 1 base and 0 bases, there was a span of 15 bases. In DNA form, the CDR3 reads TGTGCCTGGAGTGGGGAGGGGGGGCAGACAACTAATGAAAAACTGTTTTTT. Residues: CAWSGEGGQTTNEKLFF.

This clone was seen only a few times. The chain uses TRBV5-8 and TRBJ1-2; D possibly corresponds to TRBD1 (5 bases). The CDR3 spans 14 residues. Germline loops: CDR1 SGHTS, CDR2 YDEGEE. V dropped 1 base and J dropped 6 bases, with 13 bases sitting between them. The CDR3, as DNA: TGTGCCAGCAGCTTGTCTTTGGGGCCAAATGGCTACACCTTC. Amino acid sequence: CASSLSLGPNGYTF.

The V gene is TRBV9, the J gene TRBJ2-5; a weak D match, TRBD2 (5 bases). This CDR3 is 16 amino acids long. Deletions cut 0 bases from V and 0 bases from J, with 12 bases between. The germline gives CDR1 SGDLS, CDR2 YYNGEE. CDR3 amino acids: CASSVDPRANQETQYF. The CDR3, as DNA: TGTGCCAGCAGCGTAGACCCGCGGGCTAACCAAGAGACCCAGTACTTC.

The chain uses TRBV5-1 and TRBJ2-7; TRBD2 aligns across 11 bases. The CDR3 contains 16 residues. Germline lookup yields CDR1 SGHRS and CDR2 YFSETQ. Trimming at V came to 7 bases and at J to 0 bases, leaving 9 bases not matched to a gene. As DNA, the CDR3 is TGCGCCAGCTCTTGGCGGGGACTAGCGGCCTCCTACGAGCAGTACTTC. This sequence encodes CASSWRGLAASYEQYF.

The V call is TRBV6-1, the J call TRBJ1-2; no reliable D call. Germline CDR1 MNHNS, CDR2 SASEGT. Trimming removed 1 base from V and 7 bases from J, with 10 bases in between. The CDR3 spans 13 residues. In DNA, the CDR3 is TGTGCCAGCAGTGAAGTTCTTTTCGGTGGCTACACCTTC. Amino acids: CASSEVLFGGYTF.

The chain recombines TRBV15 with TRBJ2-1; tentatively, D is TRBD2 (6 bases). V gave up 0 bases and J gave up 1 base, with 7 bases separating them. CDR1 and CDR2 from the germline V gene are LNHNV and YYDKDF (reference sequence). This CDR3 comprises 15 residues. The DNA for the CDR3 is TGTGCCACCAGCAGAGATCGGGAGTCCTACAATGAGCAGTTCTTC. It encodes CATSRDRESYNEQFF. The variable domain in full, with the rest retrieved from reference TRBV15 and TRBJ2-1, is DAMVIQNPRYQVTQFGKPVTLSCSQTLNHNVMYWYQQKSSQAPKLLFHYYDKDFNNEADTPDNFQSRRPNTSFCFLDIRSPGLGDTAMYLCATSRDRESYNEQFFGPGTRLTVL.

The chain links TRBV28 to TRBJ2-1; TRBD2 matches 8 bases. CDR1 is MDHEN, CDR2 SYDVKM, per germline. The CDR3 sequence is 15 residues long. V dropped 3 bases and J dropped 0; count of bases not matched to a gene: 1. The DNA for the CDR3 is TGTGCCAGCAGTTTGACTAGCGTCTCCTACAATGAGCAGTTCTTC. Protein: CASSLTSVSYNEQFF.

The chain is built from TRBV28 and TRBJ1-2; unclear D gene. Trimming left V 4 bases short and J 4 bases short, with 10 bases between. CDR3 size: 13 residues. The V gene's germline CDR1 is MDHEN and CDR2 SYDVKM. CDR3 sequence: CASSSRTVYGYTF. In DNA, the CDR3 is TGTGCCAGCAGTTCAAGGACTGTCTATGGCTACACCTTC.